This entry is about one TCR beta chain. Trimming pared 1 base from V and 1 base from J, leaving 19 bases between. The CDR3 extends over 18 amino acids. The germline gives CDR1 SGHVS, CDR2 FNYEAQ. This entry comes from a study of blood T cell repertoires in COVID-19. The data were produced by immunoSEQ multiplex PCR, yet TCRdb's version contains in-frame clones alone and is incomplete. The table lists a few hundred thousand clones, around nine tenths of them singletons. The sequence derives from a man in his forties or fifties who had recovered from COVID-19. What was sequenced was peripheral blood. The V call is TRBV7-6, the J call TRBJ1-1; D call uncertain. The CDR3 protein is CASSLGPKVSRENTEAFF. For the CDR3, the DNA is TGTGCCAGCAGCTTAGGTCCCAAGGTATCGAGGGAGAACACTGAAGCTTTCTTT.